The rows below give T cell receptor beta chains drawn from one sample of a study of control samples from healthy donors and cancer patients. Assay: immunoSEQ multiplex PCR; the TCRdb copy retains only in-frame clones and omits some. Among 75,000 to 90,000 clones listed, roughly 90% were seen once. Input material: blood. These receptors originate from a man between 45 and 60 years old in good health. Each CDR3 is given with its conserved first and last residue. The D gene is left open where the match is weak. For some rows the clone size is stated as once, few or many, or as a class when expanded; others skip it.

v_gene,abundance,d_gene,j_gene,CDR3nt,CDR3aa
TRBV7-2,NA,NA,TRBJ2-5,TGTGCCAGCAGCTCAGAGGGCAAAGAGACCCAGTACTTC,CASSSEGKETQYF
TRBV13,few,TRBD1,TRBJ2-1,TGTGCCAGCAGAAGGGGGCTCCCAGGCAATGAGCAGTTCTTC,CASRRGLPGNEQFF
TRBV7-9,NA,NA,TRBJ2-3,TGTGCCAGCAGCTTAGAGGGGAGTCGGGGGAATACGCAGTATTTT,CASSLEGSRGNTQYF
TRBV7-9,NA,NA,TRBJ1-1,TGTGCCAGCAGTTCCCCCATGAACACTGAAGCTTTCTTT,CASSSPMNTEAFF
TRBV30,NA,NA,TRBJ2-7,TGTGCCTGGAGTGGTGGGGGCTACGAGCAGTACTTC,CAWSGGGYEQYF
TRBV30,NA,NA,TRBJ1-3,TGTGCCTGGAGAACCACCGGATCGGGAGGAAACACCATATATTTT,CAWRTTGSGGNTIYF
TRBV10-3,NA,NA,TRBJ1-1,TGTGCCATCGGGCGCAGGGGTGAAGCTTTCTTT,CAIGRRGEAFF
TRBV9,once,NA,TRBJ2-3,TGTGCCAGCAGCATAACAGATACGCAGTATTTT,CASSITDTQYF
TRBV18,NA,NA,TRBJ2-6,TGTGCCAGCTCACCACCGGTGGGGGTGGGACAACTAACTGGGGCCAACGTCCTGACTTTC,CASSPPVGVGQLTGANVLTF
TRBV6-5,once,NA,TRBJ2-1,TGTGCCAGCAGTTACTCGGACAGCTCCTACAATGAGCAGTTCTTC,CASSYSDSSYNEQFF
TRBV7-2,NA,TRBD2,TRBJ2-5,TGTGCCAGCAGCCAGTCATCCGGACTAGCGGGGGAGACCCAGTACTTC,CASSQSSGLAGETQYF
TRBV6-2/TRBV6-3,NA,NA,TRBJ1-1,TGTGCCAGCAGTAAAGACCAGGGGTGGAACACTGAAGCTTTCTTT,CASSKDQGWNTEAFF
TRBV12-3/TRBV12-4,NA,TRBD1,TRBJ1-1,TGTGCCAGCAGTTTAGCGGGGACAGCTGAAGCTTTCTTT,CASSLAGTAEAFF
TRBV11-1,NA,TRBD1,TRBJ1-5,TGTGCCAGCAGCTCGACAGGGGTCGATCAGCCCCAGCATTTT,CASSSTGVDQPQHF
TRBV5-4,NA,NA,TRBJ1-5,TGTGCCAGCAGCTTCGGGGGTTTCAATCAGCCCCAGCATTTT,CASSFGGFNQPQHF
TRBV5-1,NA,NA,TRBJ2-6,TGCGCCAGCAGCTCAGGACAGCCTAGCTCTGGGGCCAACGTCCTGACTTTC,CASSSGQPSSGANVLTF
TRBV2,NA,TRBD1,TRBJ2-3,TGTGCCAGCAGTGAGACGGGGACAGGGGGATATTCAGATACGCAGTATTTT,CASSETGTGGYSDTQYF